This passage covers 2 T cell receptor beta chains from one sample sequenced in a study of CD8 T cells in ankylosing spondylitis. Study results and limitations: Apparently characteristic of ankylosing spondylitis blood was a TCR beta motif (about eight highly homologous variants).

No antigen has been assigned to these receptors. TCRdb reprocessed the 5' RACE reads via MiXCR and lists one record per CDR3 protein. The repertoire holds over 700,000 distinct CDR3 sequences, roughly 19% seen once, with around 19% in the top ten. Sequences were obtained from blood, either unsorted or a sorted T cell fraction (not recorded which). All receptors come from a male donor with ankylosing spondylitis.

The rearrangement links TRBV24-1 to TRBJ1-1, with D uncertain. The germline CDR1 and CDR2 sequences are KGHDR and SFDVKD. CDR3 size: 13 residues. V lost 5 bases and J lost 2, with 8 bases in between. The CDR3 loop reads CATSVKGNTEAFF. CDR3 DNA sequence: TGTGCCACCAGTGTGAAGGGTAACACTGAAGCTTTCTTT.

This clonotype was recorded many times. The gene calls are TRBV2 and TRBJ1-6; no firm D call. Deletions cut 4 bases from V and 8 bases from J, with 6 bases between. Germline V gene data show CDR1 as SNHLY and CDR2 as FYNNEI. This CDR3 is built from 12 residues. The CDR3 spells CASSGQYSPLHF. As DNA, the CDR3 is TGTGCCAGCAGTGGACAATATTCACCCCTCCACTTT.